The entry that follows covers one T cell receptor beta chain sequence. It lacks a known antigen. No base quality values were provided; no much bigger clone lies one nucleotide off. Libraries came from the immunoSEQ multiplex PCR assay. A mixture of 60 forward primers for TCR Vbeta segments and 13 reverse primers for TCR Jbeta segments was used in the multiplex PCR. Amplification of the CDR3 region of rearranged TCR beta genes was performed with a multiplex PCR assay on genomic DNA. On the Illumina HiSeq System, the amplified TCR beta libraries were sequenced as 87-base-pair reads. In the paper's pipeline: Across the 670 or so repertoires, a later analysis counted roughly 77 million unique TCR beta chains, 9.5 million to 12 million of which were shared by at least two donors. Raw reads were error-corrected and collapsed into unique sequences by a nearest-neighbor algorithm in which closely related sequences were merged to remove PCR and sequencing errors. CDR3 sequences were aligned to IMGT reference sequences to assign V, D and J gene segments. Each retained sequence needed at least a six-nucleotide match to both a V gene segment and a J gene segment. Rearrangements were classified as productive when the CDR3 lacked stop codons and remained in frame with V and J, and all other rearrangements were classified as non-productive. Following IMGT convention, CDR3 was defined as the stretch from the second conserved V-encoded cysteine to the conserved J-encoded phenylalanine. In an earlier analysis of more than 550 of the donors, sequences lacking an unambiguous match to a single V gene segment were excluded. An earlier analysis of approximately 590 of the donors called V segments functional above 56.7% productive rearrangements and segregating when the between-donor standard deviation exceeded 5%. A statistical classification framework was built for diagnosing cytomegalovirus status from the catalog of TCR beta chain sequences. In a later analysis, TCR nucleotide sequences were compared against IMGT/GENE-DB human TR gene sequences so that V and J genes could be assigned. The TCRdist pipeline was used in a later analysis to assign CDR3 sequences and most-parsimonious VDJ recombination scenarios. In a later analysis, each TCR beta chain was defined by its CDR3 amino acid sequence together with its V-gene family, and reads lacking a unique V-gene family were excluded. To address suspected cross-contamination and a sequencing artifact, a later analysis removed roughly 640 highly shared, low-generation-probability nucleotide sequences. In a later analysis, a clonal expansion index for each public chain was calculated from normalized within-repertoire ranks of inferred template counts. A later analysis computed generation probabilities with a VDJ recombination model fitted to out-of-frame rearrangements, and checked the results against IGoR. In a later analysis, TCR-TCR, TCR-HLA and TCR-CMV co-occurrence was scored with hypergeometric tests, and a repertoire-size bias correction was applied to TCR pairs. In a later analysis, false discovery rates were estimated by permuting HLA or CMV assignments 20 times. A later analysis grouped co-occurring TCRs with DBSCAN, adding TCRdist sequence similarity when clustering within HLA-allele-positive subsets. Co-occurrence clustering excluded repertoires with fewer than 30,000 or more than 120,000 public chains, plus five with anomalous nucleotide sharing. In its TCRdb copy, this immuneACCESS table keeps in-frame sequences only and misses some clones. Where compared with another copy, unresolved V genes explain less than half of these, and the others have no known cause. The D gene and trimming were derived from the DNA, and the V and J assignments and clone size from that table. The sample table records around 170,000 clones; 82% of these occur just once. The biggest ten clones account for around 0.8% of the sample.

CDR1 and CDR2, per the germline V gene, are MNHNS and SASEGT. The CDR3 runs 13 amino acids, cysteine and phenylalanine included. CDR3 DNA only is kept here, 39 bases in frame from base 1. The V end loses 4 bases and the J end loses 1 base, and a stretch of 7 bases separates them. This sample is drawn from a study of cytomegalovirus exposure and HLA in healthy donors (dated by TCRdb to about 2017). Study-wide context: In an earlier analysis of 450 to 750 of the donors, 276 Gb of sequence data and 95 million to 130 million unique TCR beta sequences from about 190 million T cells were reported. About 330 gigabases of sequencing data and about 92 million unique TCR sequences made up an early release that covered approximately 650 HLA-typed donors. Among the approximately 400 genotyped donors, around 81% belonged to the genetic ancestry cluster associated with self-reported Caucasian donors. The study aimed to test whether cataloging public T cell receptors could reveal signatures of past pathogen exposure. The study used immunosequencing to profile the T cell repertoires of some 600 subjects and linked those repertoires to cytomegalovirus serostatus. In addition to the first cohort of approximately 650 subjects, a separate validation cohort of approximately 120 different subjects was used. High-throughput TCR immunosequencing, statistical association of individual TCRs with disease status, and machine learning were combined to predict cytomegalovirus infection status. A later analysis re-analyzed previously published TCR beta repertoires from about 730 donors and added high-resolution HLA genotyping to study TCR occurrence patterns. Rather than drawing on any new phenotypic data, the later analysis identified candidate immune exposures from TCR beta sequences and the way those sequences occurred across donors. To decide whether each TCR beta V gene segment behaved as functional or pseudogenic, an earlier analysis of fewer than 750 of the donors relied on high-throughput TCR beta sequencing. Donor age, sex, ethnicity and CMV serostatus were compiled alongside the repertoire data. Genome-wide SNP genotypes for about 65% of the roughly 700 donors were used in a later genetic analysis, which treated that subset as a discovery cohort. Every repertoire in the discovery cohort had been generated on one and the same sequencing platform. HLA typing included class I and class II loci at four-digit resolution. Typing coverage differed by locus: A, B, C, DRB1 and DQB1 were typed in roughly 629-630 donors, DQA1 in about 560, DPA1 in nearly 610, and DPB1 in just under 490. Roughly 5 DR-DQ haplotypes were handled as single units for association and clustering, since linkage in the cohort was strong. Across around 400 genotyped donors of the cohort, an average of roughly 230,000 unique TCR beta nucleotide sequences per donor were sequenced, and roughly 20% of those sequences were non-productive. Points the paper makes about the study in general: The presence/absence analyses assumed that sequencing depth was roughly uniform across donors, and that assumption may not be true. In a later analysis, HLA-associated TCR beta chains were found to be more clonally expanded and to have lower generation probabilities than equally common non-associated chains. Only TCR beta chains were sequenced in this cohort, and the absence of alpha or paired-chain data limited detectable features. Broadly in line with IMGT annotations, most TCR beta V segments showed up in productive rearrangements about 87% or about 30% of the time in an earlier analysis of approximately 640 of the donors. When HLA alleles, especially DR and DQ, strongly co-occurred, TCR associations were difficult to assign to individual alleles. The study gave a list of 150 to 200 TCR beta chains associated with cytomegalovirus. In a later analysis, TCR association rates were found to vary across HLA loci, with the most associated TCRs seen for DRB1 alleles and the fewest for HLA-C alleles. In vitro tests confirmed that three of the cytomegalovirus-associated TCR beta chains recognize cytomegalovirus antigens. The earlier analysis of 450 to 700 of the donors excluded approximately 17 rarely observed V segments, including chromosome 9 orphons, because counts were too low. CMV serostatus was the only immune exposure information available for the cohort. In a later analysis, several top co-occurrence clusters were reported to appear linked to parvovirus B19, influenza, CMV and Epstein-Barr virus. A further reported finding was that TCR beta sequences accurately predicted the HLA-A and HLA-B alleles for most subjects in the first cohort. According to a later genetic analysis, donors in an Asian-associated ancestry cluster had fewer N-insertions in productive TCRs than the approximately 690-donor mean. The authors suggested that the approach could potentially be extended to other disease states and immunological phenotypes. The sequencing pipeline was judged likely to have produced a cluster of highly shared sequence variants as a technical artifact. The classifier was reported to diagnose cytomegalovirus status with high specificity and sensitivity in both the original cohort and the validation cohort. Correlated functional status among segregating V segments might be attributable to linkage disequilibrium, but an unknown experimental factor could not be ruled out. Because the 87-base-pair reads could not distinguish some IMGT-functional V segments, including TRBV6-2 and TRBV6-3, those segments were excluded. Most TCR sequences were seen in very few donors, while some public TCRs were found in many individuals. Because some donors lacked HLA typing at each locus, the association tests relied only on the typed subset. A later analysis associated 15,000 to 20,000 TCR beta sequences with specific HLA alleles at a false discovery rate of 0.05. V-gene and J-gene trimming of TCR beta chains was associated with a missense DCLRE1C variant in a later genetic analysis, and the association was replicated in an independent cohort. In a later analysis, most CMV-associated TCR beta chains were found to appear HLA-restricted, with HLA associations seemingly driven largely by CMV exposure.

The cohort was made up of 500 to 800 healthy bone marrow donors. All cohort members were sampled while nominally healthy, although unrecorded immune exposures were likely present. The donor tested CMV seronegative, placing the donor among the 350 to 400 seronegative members of the cohort. Every donor gave a peripheral blood sample, and the peripheral blood mononuclear cells from that sample were used for TCR beta sequencing. Genomic DNA was extracted from the blood cell samples with the Qiagen DNeasy Blood Extraction Kit. Sequencing was carried out using PBMCs. The TCR comes from a young woman in good health and CMV-seronegative. This receptor chain uses TRBV6-1 and TRBJ1-1; the D gene lacks a confident call. The DNA reads TGTGCCAGCAGTGCCAGAAAGAACACTGAAGCTTTCTTT. Translation gives CASSARKNTEAFF.